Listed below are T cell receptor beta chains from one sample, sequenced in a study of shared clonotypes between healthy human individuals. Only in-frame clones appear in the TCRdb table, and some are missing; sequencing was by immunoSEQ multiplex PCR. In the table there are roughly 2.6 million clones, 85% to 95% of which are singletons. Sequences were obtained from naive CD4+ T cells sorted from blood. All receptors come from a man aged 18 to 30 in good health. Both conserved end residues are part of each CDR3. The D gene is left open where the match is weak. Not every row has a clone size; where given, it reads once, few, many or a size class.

cdr3_aa: CASSLNWGGEKLFF
cdr3_nt: TGTGCCAGCAGCTTGAATTGGGGAGGTGAAAAACTGTTTTTT
clone_size: NA
cdr3_length: 14
d_call: NA
v_call: TRBV5-6
j_call: TRBJ1-4

cdr3_aa: CASRAGVIYGYTF
cdr3_nt: TGCGCCAGTAGGGCAGGGGTTATCTATGGCTACACCTTC
clone_size: NA
cdr3_length: 13
d_call: NA
v_call: TRBV4-1
j_call: TRBJ1-2

cdr3_aa: CASSSQGAVDTQYF
cdr3_nt: TGCGCCAGCAGCTCACAGGGGGCGGTGGATACGCAGTATTTT
clone_size: NA
cdr3_length: 14
d_call: TRBD1
v_call: TRBV5-1
j_call: TRBJ2-3

cdr3_aa: CASSFGATNEKLFF
cdr3_nt: TGTGCCAGCAGTTTCGGTGCAACTAATGAAAAACTGTTTTTT
clone_size: NA
cdr3_length: 14
d_call: NA
v_call: TRBV28
j_call: TRBJ1-4

cdr3_aa: CASSLQSTGGNTEAFF
cdr3_nt: TGCGCCAGCAGCTTGCAATCGACAGGGGGTAACACTGAAGCTTTCTTT
clone_size: NA
cdr3_length: 16
d_call: TRBD1
v_call: TRBV5-1
j_call: TRBJ1-1

cdr3_aa: CASSNGASSYNEQFF
cdr3_nt: TGCGCCAGCAGCAACGGCGCGAGCTCCTACAATGAGCAGTTCTTC
clone_size: NA
cdr3_length: 15
d_call: NA
v_call: TRBV5-1
j_call: TRBJ2-1

cdr3_aa: CASRFGTAGEQYF
cdr3_nt: TGTGCCAGTAGGTTCGGAACGGCAGGGGAGCAGTACTTC
clone_size: NA
cdr3_length: 13
d_call: NA
v_call: TRBV19
j_call: TRBJ2-7

cdr3_aa: CASSESLGLDTQYF
cdr3_nt: TGTGCCAGCAGTGAATCGTTGGGGCTGGATACGCAGTATTTT
clone_size: NA
cdr3_length: 14
d_call: NA
v_call: TRBV25-1
j_call: TRBJ2-3

cdr3_aa: CASSSPWGETQYF
cdr3_nt: TGTGCCAGCAGTTCCCCCTGGGGGGAGACCCAGTACTTC
clone_size: NA
cdr3_length: 13
d_call: NA
v_call: TRBV6-5
j_call: TRBJ2-5

cdr3_aa: CASSPGQGAFYGYTF
cdr3_nt: TGTGCCAGCAGCCCCGGACAGGGGGCCTTCTATGGCTACACCTTC
clone_size: NA
cdr3_length: 15
d_call: TRBD1
v_call: TRBV5-5
j_call: TRBJ1-2

cdr3_aa: CASSFACPGDF
cdr3_nt: TGTGCCAGCAGCTTTGCGTGTCCTGGGGACTTC
clone_size: NA
cdr3_length: 11
d_call: NA
v_call: TRBV12-1
j_call: TRBJ2-7

cdr3_aa: CASSYSQGSGNTIYF
cdr3_nt: TGTGCCAGCAGTTACTCGCAAGGGTCTGGAAACACCATATATTTT
clone_size: few
cdr3_length: 15
d_call: NA
v_call: TRBV6-5
j_call: TRBJ1-3

cdr3_aa: CASSGLAGRINEQFF
cdr3_nt: TGTGCCAGCAGCGGGCTTGCAGGGCGGATCAATGAGCAGTTCTTC
clone_size: NA
cdr3_length: 15
d_call: NA
v_call: TRBV7-2
j_call: TRBJ2-1

cdr3_aa: CASSQEPGGNIQYF
cdr3_nt: TGCGCCAGCAGCCAAGAACCTGGGGGAAACATTCAGTACTTC
clone_size: NA
cdr3_length: 14
d_call: NA
v_call: TRBV4-1
j_call: TRBJ2-4

cdr3_aa: CASWTGAFSNYGYTF
cdr3_nt: TGTGCCAGCTGGACAGGGGCTTTCTCTAACTATGGCTACACCTTC
clone_size: NA
cdr3_length: 15
d_call: TRBD1
v_call: TRBV18
j_call: TRBJ1-2

cdr3_aa: CASSLEGTLPTDTQYF
cdr3_nt: TGTGCCAGCAGCTTGGAAGGGACCCTACCCACAGATACGCAGTATTTT
clone_size: NA
cdr3_length: 16
d_call: NA
v_call: TRBV5-4
j_call: TRBJ2-3

cdr3_aa: CASRAILGQSSGAYNEQFF
cdr3_nt: TGCGCCAGCAGGGCGATTCTTGGGCAATCTAGCGGAGCTTACAATGAGCAGTTCTTC
clone_size: NA
cdr3_length: 19
d_call: TRBD2
v_call: TRBV5-1
j_call: TRBJ2-1

cdr3_aa: CASSLGFSETQYF
cdr3_nt: TGTGCCAGCAGCTTAGGGTTTTCGGAGACCCAGTACTTC
clone_size: NA
cdr3_length: 13
d_call: NA
v_call: TRBV7-9
j_call: TRBJ2-5

cdr3_aa: CASSPARDPYEQYF
cdr3_nt: TGTGCCAGCTCACCAGCAAGGGATCCCTACGAGCAGTACTTC
clone_size: NA
cdr3_length: 14
d_call: NA
v_call: TRBV18
j_call: TRBJ2-7

cdr3_aa: CASGPGRTDTQYF
cdr3_nt: TGTGCCAGCGGACCGGGCCGCACAGATACGCAGTATTTT
clone_size: NA
cdr3_length: 13
d_call: NA
v_call: TRBV7-2
j_call: TRBJ2-3

cdr3_aa: CASSFRAGEDTQYF
cdr3_nt: TGCGCCAGCAGCTTCCGGGCCGGGGAAGATACGCAGTATTTT
clone_size: once
cdr3_length: 14
d_call: NA
v_call: TRBV5-1
j_call: TRBJ2-3

cdr3_aa: CASSEVDLAGGNFGELFF
cdr3_nt: TGTGCCAGCAGTGAAGTAGATTTGGCGGGAGGGAACTTCGGGGAGCTGTTTTTT
clone_size: NA
cdr3_length: 18
d_call: TRBD2
v_call: TRBV6-1
j_call: TRBJ2-2

cdr3_aa: CASSRGGLNEQFF
cdr3_nt: TGCGCCAGCAGTCGGGGGGGCCTCAATGAGCAGTTCTTC
clone_size: NA
cdr3_length: 13
d_call: TRBD2
v_call: TRBV5-1
j_call: TRBJ2-1

cdr3_aa: CASSLAQGGSHNEQFF
cdr3_nt: TGTGCCAGCAGCTTAGCGCAGGGCGGGAGTCACAATGAGCAGTTCTTC
clone_size: NA
cdr3_length: 16
d_call: TRBD2
v_call: TRBV7-6
j_call: TRBJ2-1

cdr3_aa: CASSEGGTRVNEQFF
cdr3_nt: TGTGCCAGCAGTGAGGGCGGGACTAGAGTCAATGAGCAGTTCTTC
clone_size: NA
cdr3_length: 15
d_call: TRBD2
v_call: TRBV25-1
j_call: TRBJ2-1

cdr3_aa: CASSEGSSNQPQHF
cdr3_nt: TGCGCCAGCAGTGAGGGCAGTAGCAATCAGCCCCAGCATTTT
clone_size: once
cdr3_length: 14
d_call: NA
v_call: TRBV10-1
j_call: TRBJ1-5

cdr3_aa: CASSLDQGLGGYTF
cdr3_nt: TGCGCCAGCAGCTTGGACCAGGGGTTAGGGGGCTACACCTTC
clone_size: NA
cdr3_length: 14
d_call: NA
v_call: TRBV5-1
j_call: TRBJ1-2

cdr3_aa: CASSPYSGGAYEQYF
cdr3_nt: TGTGCCAGCAGCCCATATAGCGGGGGAGCCTACGAGCAGTACTTC
clone_size: NA
cdr3_length: 15
d_call: TRBD2
v_call: TRBV11-2
j_call: TRBJ2-7

cdr3_aa: CASSLVWDSSYNEQFF
cdr3_nt: TGTGCCAGCAGCTTGGTATGGGACTCCTCCTACAATGAGCAGTTCTTC
clone_size: NA
cdr3_length: 16
d_call: NA
v_call: TRBV7-2
j_call: TRBJ2-1

cdr3_aa: CASSLYGTQYF
cdr3_nt: TGTGCCAGCAGTCTATACGGGACCCAGTACTTC
clone_size: NA
cdr3_length: 11
d_call: NA
v_call: TRBV7-2
j_call: TRBJ2-5

cdr3_aa: CASSLGTGSHEKLFF
cdr3_nt: TGCGCCAGCAGCCTCGGGACAGGCTCACATGAAAAACTGTTTTTT
clone_size: NA
cdr3_length: 15
d_call: TRBD1
v_call: TRBV5-1
j_call: TRBJ1-4

cdr3_aa: CASSLDSLPVQYF
cdr3_nt: TGTGCCAGCAGCTTAGATTCTCTACCAGTTCAGTACTTC
clone_size: few
cdr3_length: 13
d_call: NA
v_call: TRBV11-2
j_call: TRBJ2-7

cdr3_aa: CASSFFLNSYEQYF
cdr3_nt: TGTGCCAGCAGCTTTTTCCTTAATTCCTACGAGCAGTACTTC
clone_size: NA
cdr3_length: 14
d_call: NA
v_call: TRBV11-2
j_call: TRBJ2-7

cdr3_aa: CASSLGSPATNEKLFF
cdr3_nt: TGCGCCAGCAGCTTGGGCAGCCCTGCAACTAATGAAAAACTGTTTTTT
clone_size: NA
cdr3_length: 16
d_call: NA
v_call: TRBV5-1
j_call: TRBJ1-4

cdr3_aa: CSVHRGVNEQFF
cdr3_nt: TGCAGCGTGCACCGGGGAGTCAATGAGCAGTTCTTC
clone_size: once
cdr3_length: 12
d_call: NA
v_call: TRBV29-1
j_call: TRBJ2-1

cdr3_aa: CASSFAGTGAGEQYF
cdr3_nt: TGTGCCAGCAGTTTCGCCGGGACAGGGGCAGGGGAGCAGTACTTC
clone_size: NA
cdr3_length: 15
d_call: TRBD1
v_call: TRBV28
j_call: TRBJ2-7

cdr3_aa: CASSLVSVVYEQYF
cdr3_nt: TGTGCCAGCAGCTTAGTTTCAGTTGTCTACGAGCAGTACTTC
clone_size: NA
cdr3_length: 14
d_call: NA
v_call: TRBV7-2
j_call: TRBJ2-7

cdr3_aa: CASSYSGGTQDTQYF
cdr3_nt: TGTGCCAGCAGCTATAGCGGGGGTACACAGGATACGCAGTATTTT
clone_size: NA
cdr3_length: 15
d_call: TRBD2
v_call: TRBV7-3
j_call: TRBJ2-3

cdr3_aa: CASSSTGLSSYEQYF
cdr3_nt: TGTGCCAGCAGTAGCACAGGACTTAGCTCCTACGAGCAGTACTTC
clone_size: NA
cdr3_length: 15
d_call: NA
v_call: TRBV6-5
j_call: TRBJ2-7

cdr3_aa: CAWIPGGANTGELFF
cdr3_nt: TGTGCCTGGATACCCGGGGGGGCCAACACCGGGGAGCTGTTTTTT
clone_size: NA
cdr3_length: 15
d_call: TRBD2
v_call: TRBV30
j_call: TRBJ2-2

cdr3_aa: CASSQGQGPTYEQYF
cdr3_nt: TGCGCCAGCAGCCAGGGACAGGGGCCAACCTACGAGCAGTACTTC
clone_size: NA
cdr3_length: 15
d_call: TRBD1
v_call: TRBV5-1
j_call: TRBJ2-7

cdr3_aa: CASSGYEGSYNEQFF
cdr3_nt: TGTGCCAGCAGTGGTTATGAGGGATCCTACAATGAGCAGTTCTTC
clone_size: NA
cdr3_length: 15
d_call: NA
v_call: TRBV6-6
j_call: TRBJ2-1

cdr3_aa: CASALGGIETQYF
cdr3_nt: TGTGCCAGCGCACTAGGGGGGATAGAGACCCAGTACTTC
clone_size: once
cdr3_length: 13
d_call: NA
v_call: TRBV6-5
j_call: TRBJ2-5

cdr3_aa: CASSAGDGYTF
cdr3_nt: TGCGCCAGCAGTGCAGGGGATGGCTACACCTTC
clone_size: NA
cdr3_length: 11
d_call: NA
v_call: TRBV10-2
j_call: TRBJ1-2

cdr3_aa: CASSQNRGLNTEAFF
cdr3_nt: TGTGCCAGCAGCCAAAACAGGGGGCTGAACACTGAAGCTTTCTTT
clone_size: NA
cdr3_length: 15
d_call: TRBD1
v_call: TRBV6-5
j_call: TRBJ1-1

cdr3_aa: CASSSGTAERGYTF
cdr3_nt: TGTGCCAGCAGTTCTGGGACCGCGGAGAGAGGCTACACCTTC
clone_size: NA
cdr3_length: 14
d_call: NA
v_call: TRBV28
j_call: TRBJ1-2

cdr3_aa: CASTTGRDTEAFF
cdr3_nt: TGTGCCAGCACGACAGGGAGGGACACTGAAGCTTTCTTT
clone_size: NA
cdr3_length: 13
d_call: TRBD1
v_call: TRBV9
j_call: TRBJ1-1

cdr3_aa: CASSLTYSTDTQYF
cdr3_nt: TGTGCCAGCAGCTTGACTTATAGCACAGATACGCAGTATTTT
clone_size: NA
cdr3_length: 14
d_call: NA
v_call: TRBV6-6
j_call: TRBJ2-3